These 7 T cell receptor beta chains originate from one sample sequenced in a study of PD-L1 blockade in urothelial cancer (dated by TCRdb to between 2016 and 2019). Libraries were constructed by the immunoSEQ multiplex PCR assay. TCRdb took this table from immuneACCESS and kept in-frame rearrangements with V and J called. Such tables lack part of the clones; where checked against another copy, unresolved V genes explain under half of the gap, and the rest is unexplained. The table for this sample lists about 88,000 clones; 90% of them were counted only once. The ten largest make up approximately 10% of the sample. This sample comprised PBMCs, obtained around atezolizumab (anti-PD-L1) treatment. Source of these receptors: a man aged 60 to 69 with urothelial cancer.

This chain uses TRBV5-4 with TRBJ2-7; TRBD1 aligns across 7 bases. The V gene's germline CDR1 is SGHNT and CDR2 YYREEE (reference sequence). With V trimmed by 2 bases and J by 11 bases, 13 bases remained unmatched. The CDR3 is 14 residues long. The CDR3 sequence: CASSFNTGDSHEYF. The CDR3 nucleotides read TGTGCCAGCAGCTTTAATACTGGGGACAGCCATGAGTACTTC.

The J gene is TRBJ2-2, the V gene TRBV5-4; TRBD1 might be the D (6 bases). CDR3 length: 16 residues. CDR1 is SGHNT and CDR2 is YYREEE in the germline V gene (reference sequence). The V end lost 4 bases, the J end lost 0 bases, and 13 bases lay between the germline ends. CDR3 bases: TGTGCCAGCAGCCCCCAGACAGGTGCGAACACCGGGGAGCTGTTTTTT. Its translation: CASSPQTGANTGELFF.

This clone was counted a single time. The rearrangement joins TRBV7-9 to TRBJ1-1; TRBD1 aligns across 8 bases. The ends lost 1 base at V and 7 bases at J; junction bases unmatched: 5. Germline lookup yields CDR1 SEHNR and CDR2 FQNEAQ (reference sequence). This CDR3 is built from 14 residues. CDR3 nucleotides: TGTGCCAGCAGCTTAGGGGGGACAGGAGGTGAAGCTTTCTTT. This sequence encodes CASSLGGTGGEAFF.

The table lists this clone with a count of one. This chain connects TRBV4-3 to TRBJ2-3; weak D call: TRBD1 (5 bases). CDR3 length equals 16 residues. V was cut by 0 bases and J by 2 bases, with 12 bases left in between. CDR1 is LGHNA and CDR2 is YSLEER in the germline V gene. Here the CDR3 reads CASSQESRGVTDTQYF. DNA for the CDR3: TGCGCCAGCAGCCAAGAATCAAGGGGTGTCACAGATACGCAGTATTTT.

This chain uses TRBV5-1 with TRBJ2-7; 10 nucleotides line up with TRBD2. Trimming cost V 2 bases and J 5 bases; bases outside gene matches: 4. Per germline, CDR1 SGHRS and CDR2 YFSETQ. The CDR3 runs to 14 residues. The CDR3: CASSFQRGGDEQYF. The CDR3, as DNA: TGCGCCAGCAGCTTCCAGCGGGGGGGCGACGAGCAGTACTTC.

The chain has TRBV10-3 and TRBJ1-2; 9 bases line up with TRBD1. Germline-derived CDR1 and CDR2 are ENHRY and SYGVKD. This CDR3 contains 15 residues. The J segment lost 3 bases and the V segment lost 0 bases, leaving 2 bases of the junction unmatched. In nucleotides, the CDR3 is TGTGCCATCAGTGAGTCCCGGACAGGGGACTATGGCTACACCTTC. This codes for CAISESRTGDYGYTF.

The CDR3 DNA is TGCGCCAGCAGCCAAGATCAGGGCTGGGAAAATGAGCAGTTCTTC. Protein: CASSQDQGWENEQFF. The chain is built from TRBV4-1 and TRBJ2-1, with D perhaps TRBD1 (5 bases). Germline CDR1 MGHRA, CDR2 YSYEKL. Between the trimmed V and J ends, which lost 0 bases and 7 bases, there was a span of 13 bases. There are 15 residues in the CDR3.